This T cell receptor (beta chain) was sequenced for a study of blood T cell repertoires in COVID-19. Study at large: Sample material is recorded as cDNA or gDNA derived from T cells, B-cell-depleted T cells, or PBMCs.

This clone was detected only once. In the original analysis: Researchers report that nucleated cell counts were estimated from reference gene primer amplification. Assay used: immunoSEQ multiplex PCR; TCRdb lists only in-frame clones, some missing. That table is the source of V, J and clone size, and D and trimming were worked out from the DNA. The sample holds fewer than 400,000 clones, around 80% seen once. This CDR3 contains 13 residues. Germline V CDR1 and CDR2: KGHSH, LQKENI. Trimming cost V 4 bases and J 5 bases, with 11 bases left between them. The rearrangement joins TRBV18 to TRBJ2-5, with a weak D call TRBD1 (6 bases). The sequenced material came from peripheral blood. The clonotype originates from a man in his thirties or forties with active or convalescent COVID-19. The chain's CDR3 is CASSRQAGETQYF. The CDR3 DNA is TGTGCCAGCTCACGACAGGCCGGCGAGACCCAGTACTTC.